This TCR beta chain came from a study of blood T cell repertoires in COVID-19 (dated by TCRdb to 2020 to 2021). Background on the whole study: Samples from collaborators originated in the United States, Italy and Spain and spanned both the acute and convalescent phases of COVID-19. A freely available public database, intended as a resource for researchers studying the immune response to SARS-CoV-2, is where the repertoires were released. Where available, HLA class I and class II types were taken from metadata supplied by the sample provider and were not determined by assay-based typing. Deeply sampled blood TCRbeta repertoires from subjects exposed to, actively infected with, or recovered from COVID-19 were included in the dataset. Nearly every sample came with metadata listing a de-identified subject ID, COVID-19 status, age in years and sex. Samples came from the ongoing ImmuneRACE study (first 160 participants) plus 1,254 subjects from 6 global collaborators. The material from the prospective study consisted of cDNA or gDNA derived from T cells, B-cell-depleted T cells, or PBMCs. What the study reported, not specific to this receptor: The amount of clinical and demographic metadata varied by source and participant and was provided uncurated.

The cysteine opens and the phenylalanine closes a CDR3 of 13 amino acids. The read is trimmed to its CDR3 DNA, 39 bases read in frame from base 1. Taken from the germline V gene, the CDR1 and CDR2 loops are SNHLY and FYNNEI. V is pruned by 2 bases and J by 8 bases, leaving 3 bases of the junction without a gene match. The immunoSEQ Assay, a bias-controlled multiplex PCR, was used to amplify TCRbeta CDR3 regions from genomic DNA. As for the authors' bioinformatics: The number of nucleated cells in each sample was estimated from the amplification of reference gene primers within the assay. To quantify the absolute abundance of each unique TCRbeta CDR3 rearrangement, sequence reads were collapsed and filtered. For each sample, productive Simpson clonality was calculated as the square root of Simpson's diversity index over productive rearrangements. TCRdb provides this immuneACCESS table in a form limited to in-frame rearrangements. Some clones are lacking; in checked studies, under half of them reflect an unresolved V gene, and why the rest are absent is not known. The DNA gave D and trimming, while V, J and clone size come from that table. The sample table holds 200,000 to 250,000 clones, of which roughly nine tenths were seen once. The ten most abundant clones make up under 6.5% of the sample.

Participants in the prospective study were enrolled through a virtual design, were aged roughly 18 to 100 years, and lived in 20 to 30 United States geographic areas. In the prospective study, participants were assigned to cohorts based on the clinical history participants reported in a screening survey and a study questionnaire. In the prospective study, mobile phlebotomists collected whole blood, serum and a nasopharyngeal or oropharyngeal swab from each participant. Prospective study participants could optionally give additional blood draws and questionnaires over an approximately 2-month period. Before DNA extraction, blood samples from the prospective study were shipped at room temperature or frozen. Points on this clone: Its antigen is unknown. No much larger clone exists at a distance of one base, and base qualities are not known.

The sample was PBMCs or T cells enriched from blood (not recorded which). The rearrangement combines TRBV2 with TRBJ1-3, with TRBD1 identical over 7 junction bases. The TCR comes from a woman aged 25-40 years with acute COVID-19. The CDR3 region: CASSEIRGDTIYF. The sequenced DNA is TGTGCCAGCAGTGAAATCAGGGGGGACACCATATATTTT.